The rows below give T cell receptor beta chains drawn from one sample of a study of T cell repertoires in cytomegalovirus infection. One entry per CDR3 protein, called by TCRdb with MiXCR from the reads. The table records roughly 500,000 distinct CDR3 sequences, 30% to 40% of them present only once. No antigens are known for them. The sequences come from cultured PBMCs, collected from culture after CMV antigen stimulation. Every receptor here comes from a human donor in good health (CMV status not recorded). Some clones in this sample may be carry-over from other donors' samples. The CDR3 runs from the conserved cysteine through the conserved F or W. The D gene is left open where the match is weak. For some rows the clone size is stated as once, few or many, or as a class when expanded; others skip it.

CDR3nt | CDR3aa | abundance | d_gene | v_gene | len | j_gene
TGTGCCAGCAGCTTAAATAGCGGCTCCTACAATGAGCAGTTCTTC | CASSLNSGSYNEQFF | many | NA | TRBV7-2 | 15 | TRBJ2-1
TGTGCCAGCAGTCCAAGGGGGGAGGCTGAAGCTTTCTTT | CASSPRGEAEAFF | NA | NA | TRBV27 | 13 | TRBJ1-1
TGTGCCAGCAGCCGGGACAGGTCCTCCTACGAGCAGTACTTC | CASSRDRSSYEQYF | many | TRBD1 | TRBV7-2 | 14 | TRBJ2-7
TGCGCCAGCAGCTTGGACGGACACTTGAACACTGAAGCTTTCTTT | CASSLDGHLNTEAFF | NA | NA | TRBV5-1 | 15 | TRBJ1-1
TGTGCCAGCCCCCGGGACAACTCCTACGAGCAGTACTTC | CASPRDNSYEQYF | NA | NA | TRBV18 | 13 | TRBJ2-7
TGTGCCAGCAGTTTATATGGGACAGGGGATTACGAGCAGTACTTC | CASSLYGTGDYEQYF | few | TRBD1 | TRBV27 | 15 | TRBJ2-7
TGCGCCAGCAGCCAAGATCTGGGACCCTATGGCTACACCTTC | CASSQDLGPYGYTF | NA | NA | TRBV4-1 | 14 | TRBJ1-2
TGTGCCAGCAGCTTAATAAGCGGGCCCTCCTACAATGAGCAGTTCTTC | CASSLISGPSYNEQFF | few | NA | TRBV7-2 | 16 | TRBJ2-1
TGTGCCAGCAGTTTAGCGACACCAGCAGCTACTGGGCTCACAGATACGCAGTATTTT | CASSLATPAATGLTDTQYF | few | NA | TRBV12-3/TRBV12-4 | 19 | TRBJ2-3
TGTGCCAGCAGTTACTCGCACTCTAGCGGGAATTTGTATTTT | CASSYSHSSGNLYF | NA | TRBD2 | TRBV6-2/TRBV6-3 | 14 | TRBJ2-3
TGTGCCAGCAGTTCTAATTTGGGTGAGCAGTTCTTC | CASSSNLGEQFF | NA | NA | TRBV12-3/TRBV12-4 | 12 | TRBJ2-1
TGTGCCAGCAGCTTAGATGTGTCGGGCGGAGAGACCCAGTACTTC | CASSLDVSGGETQYF | NA | NA | TRBV7-9 | 15 | TRBJ2-5
TGTGCCAGCAGCCCTGGGACAGTCCAAGAGACCCAGTACTTC | CASSPGTVQETQYF | NA | TRBD1 | TRBV7-2 | 14 | TRBJ2-5
TGTGCCAGCAGCCCGGGGACAGGGAACACAGATACGCAGTATTTT | CASSPGTGNTDTQYF | few | TRBD1 | TRBV11-3 | 15 | TRBJ2-3
TGTGCCAGCAGCTTGTTGGTTGTCGGGAGCTCCTACAATGAGCAGTTCTTC | CASSLLVVGSSYNEQFF | NA | NA | TRBV7-2 | 17 | TRBJ2-1
TGCAGTGCTAGCATGGTCCCGGGGGCCAACGTCCTGACTTTC | CSASMVPGANVLTF | NA | NA | TRBV20-1 | 14 | TRBJ2-6
TGTGCCAGCAGCAAAAACCTGGGCACTGAAGCTTTCTTT | CASSKNLGTEAFF | NA | NA | TRBV14 | 13 | TRBJ1-1
TGTGCCAGCAGTGAATTTGCGCCCGGGACAGGGGGCACAGATACGCAGTATTTT | CASSEFAPGTGGTDTQYF | few | TRBD1 | TRBV2 | 18 | TRBJ2-3
TGCAGTGCTAGACCTCCCGGCGGAGGGGTTTACAATGAGCAGTTCTTC | CSARPPGGGVYNEQFF | NA | NA | TRBV20-1 | 16 | TRBJ2-1
TGTGCCAGCAGCCGTGACAGTTTCTCTGGAAACACCATATATTTT | CASSRDSFSGNTIYF | NA | NA | TRBV11-3 | 15 | TRBJ1-3
TGTGCCAGCAGCCACCCCGGGCTTCTCTCTGGAAACACCATATATTTT | CASSHPGLLSGNTIYF | few | NA | TRBV7-9 | 16 | TRBJ1-3
TGTGCCAGCAGTCCTCAGGGGCCAGGGCGGGCTTTCTTT | CASSPQGPGRAFF | many | NA | TRBV6-1 | 13 | TRBJ1-1
TGTGCCAGCAGTATGAGGGGACTTAGTGAAAAACTGTTTTTT | CASSMRGLSEKLFF | few | NA | TRBV28 | 14 | TRBJ1-4